The rows below give T cell receptor beta chains drawn from one sample of a study of T cell responses to AZD1222 COVID-19 vaccine. Assay: immunoSEQ multiplex PCR; the TCRdb copy retains only in-frame clones and omits some. The table records roughly 140,000 clones, roughly 90% of them present only once. Sequencing was performed on peripheral blood, taken 28 days after the second AZD1222 dose. The receptors originated from an adult who received the AZD1222 COVID-19 vaccine. Each CDR3 is given with its conserved first and last residue. The D gene is left open where the match is weak. Part of the rows lack a size; the others show once, few, many or a class for expanded clones.

-	TRBV7-3	TRBD2	TRBJ2-1	CASSLGLAPDEQFF	TGTGCCAGCAGCTTGGGACTAGCTCCCGATGAGCAGTTCTTC
-	TRBV5-1	-	TRBJ2-2	CASSLMGTGELFF	TGCGCCAGCAGCTTGATGGGCACCGGGGAGCTGTTTTTT
-	TRBV28	-	TRBJ2-7	CASSPRDRTIYEQYF	TGTGCCAGCAGTCCGCGGGACAGAACAATCTACGAGCAGTACTTC
-	TRBV30	-	TRBJ1-5	CAWSDLPQGGQPQHF	TGTGCCTGGAGTGACTTGCCCCAGGGTGGACAGCCCCAGCATTTT
-	TRBV6-5	-	TRBJ1-3	CASNRHYSGNTIYF	TGTGCCAGCAACCGACACTACTCTGGAAACACCATATATTTT
-	TRBV19	TRBD1	TRBJ1-6	CASSITGVNNSPLHF	TGTGCCAGTAGTATAACAGGGGTTAATAATTCACCCCTCCACTTT
-	TRBV7-2	-	TRBJ1-1	CASSPGTYTEAFF	TGTGCCAGCAGCCCGGGGACATACACTGAAGCTTTCTTT
-	TRBV18	-	TRBJ1-3	CASSPGATDTIYF	TGTGCCAGCTCACCGGGGGCCACGGACACCATATATTTT
-	TRBV7-9	-	TRBJ2-2	CASSLPLGNTGELFF	TGTGCCAGCAGCCTCCCCCTCGGAAACACCGGGGAGCTGTTTTTT
-	TRBV6-2/TRBV6-3	-	TRBJ1-1	CASSYSEVNTEAFF	TGTGCCAGCAGTTACTCTGAGGTGAACACTGAAGCTTTCTTT
few	TRBV7-9	-	TRBJ1-1	CASSYLRKGNTEAFF	TGTGCCAGCAGCTACTTGAGGAAGGGGAACACTGAAGCTTTCTTT
-	TRBV4-3	-	TRBJ1-6	CASSQEPAGVFGSPLHF	TGCGCCAGCAGCCAAGAACCGGCAGGGGTGTTCGGTTCACCCCTCCACTTT
-	TRBV2	TRBD1	TRBJ2-2	CASRLGRGPGTGELFF	TGTGCCAGCAGGCTGGGCAGGGGGCCGGGCACCGGGGAGCTGTTTTTT
-	TRBV28	TRBD1	TRBJ1-1	CASSLQGVGFF	TGTGCCAGCAGTTTACAGGGGGTCGGATTCTTT
-	TRBV28	-	TRBJ2-1	CASRHQGLYNNEQFF	TGTGCCAGCAGACATCAGGGACTTTACAACAATGAGCAGTTCTTC
-	TRBV28	-	TRBJ2-7	CASSSPGQNSYEQYF	TGTGCCAGCAGTTCCCCGGGCCAAAACTCCTACGAGCAGTACTTC
-	TRBV10-2	-	TRBJ2-1	CASRESGQVYNEQFF	TGCGCCAGCAGAGAAAGCGGCCAGGTCTACAATGAGCAGTTCTTC
-	TRBV19	-	TRBJ1-5	CASSISAGWNQPQHF	TGTGCCAGTAGTATATCGGCCGGGTGGAATCAGCCCCAGCATTTT
few	TRBV6-2/TRBV6-3	-	TRBJ2-1	CASSPSRSSYNEQFF	TGTGCCAGCAGCCCTAGCAGGAGCTCCTACAATGAGCAGTTCTTC
-	TRBV28	TRBD1	TRBJ1-1	CASRLGTGNRRNTEAFF	TGTGCCAGCAGACTAGGGACAGGGAACCGTCGTAACACTGAAGCTTTCTTT
-	TRBV28	-	TRBJ2-2	CASSPGRVTGELFF	TGTGCCAGCAGCCCGGGCAGAGTCACCGGGGAGCTGTTTTTT
-	TRBV5-4	-	TRBJ2-5	CASSSPVETQYF	TGTGCCAGCAGCTCACCGGTGGAGACCCAGTACTTC
-	TRBV27	-	TRBJ2-2	CASSLSTSGAGELFF	TGTGCCAGCAGTTTATCGACTAGTGGGGCCGGGGAGCTGTTTTTT
once	TRBV19	TRBD2	TRBJ2-5	CASKVLAGSQETQYF	TGTGCCAGTAAGGTACTAGCGGGGTCCCAAGAGACCCAGTACTTC
-	TRBV5-1	-	TRBJ2-1	CASSLVYNEQFF	TGCGCCAGCAGCTTGGTTTACAATGAGCAGTTCTTC
-	TRBV11-2	-	TRBJ1-4	CASSRRGAGEKLFF	TGTGCCAGCAGCCGAAGGGGGGCTGGTGAAAAACTGTTTTTT
-	TRBV5-1	TRBD2	TRBJ2-1	CASGLAGSNERFF	TGCGCCAGCGGACTAGCGGGATCCAATGAGCGGTTCTTC
-	TRBV6-5	-	TRBJ1-4	CASMRGERTNEKLFF	TGTGCCAGCATGAGGGGGGAGAGAACTAATGAAAAACTGTTTTTT
-	TRBV27	-	TRBJ2-3	CASGVSPATDTQYF	TGTGCCAGCGGGGTAAGTCCGGCCACAGATACGCAGTATTTT
-	TRBV20-1	TRBD2	TRBJ2-3	CSASAAGGPTDTQYF	TGCAGTGCTAGTGCGGCGGGAGGCCCCACAGATACGCAGTATTTT
-	TRBV7-8	-	TRBJ1-2	CASSRGVGGGVDYGYTF	TGTGCCAGCAGCCGCGGAGTTGGCGGAGGGGTAGACTATGGCTACACCTTC
-	TRBV5-1	TRBD2	TRBJ2-2	CASSLAAGIDTGELFF	TGCGCCAGCAGCTTGGCAGCGGGGATCGACACCGGGGAGCTGTTTTTT
once	TRBV7-2	TRBD2	TRBJ2-3	CASSLAGAGAQDTQYF	TGTGCCAGCAGCTTAGCTGGAGCGGGAGCTCAAGATACGCAGTATTTT
-	TRBV20-1	-	TRBJ1-2	CSARNYGYTF	TGCAGTGCTAGGAACTATGGCTACACCTTC
-	TRBV2	TRBD2	TRBJ2-7	CASRSLAGEYPDSYEQYF	TGTGCCAGCAGAAGTCTAGCGGGAGAATACCCAGACTCCTACGAGCAGTACTTC
few	TRBV4-2	TRBD1	TRBJ2-7	CASSQDRGSNEQYF	TGTGCCAGCAGCCAAGACAGGGGGAGCAACGAGCAGTACTTC
-	TRBV24-1	-	TRBJ1-5	CATSDPWGDNQPQHF	TGTGCCACCAGTGATCCCTGGGGAGACAATCAGCCCCAGCATTTT
-	TRBV4-3	-	TRBJ1-1	CASSQERGEAFF	TGCGCCAGCAGCCAAGAAAGGGGTGAAGCTTTCTTT
-	TRBV30	-	TRBJ2-1	CAWSPTLGEQFF	TGTGCCTGGAGCCCAACCTTGGGTGAGCAGTTCTTC
-	TRBV6-4	TRBD1	TRBJ1-2	CASSGPGGYGYTF	TGTGCCAGCAGCGGCCCAGGGGGATATGGCTACACCTTC
few	TRBV7-9	TRBD1	TRBJ2-1	CASSSWTGDNEQFF	TGTGCCAGCAGCTCCTGGACAGGAGACAATGAGCAGTTCTTC
-	TRBV9	TRBD1	TRBJ2-1	CASSVGSLGQTFNEQFF	TGTGCCAGCAGCGTAGGAAGTCTGGGACAGACTTTCAATGAGCAGTTCTTC
-	TRBV4-3	-	TRBJ2-2	CASSQGPGELFF	TGCGCCAGCAGCCAAGGGCCCGGGGAGCTGTTTTTT
-	TRBV6-2/TRBV6-3	TRBD1	TRBJ1-3	CASSYWGTGRSGNTIYF	TGTGCCAGCAGTTACTGGGGGACAGGGCGCTCTGGAAACACCATATATTTT
-	TRBV12-5	-	TRBJ2-1	CASGLRDEQFF	TGTGCTAGTGGTTTGCGGGATGAGCAGTTCTTC
-	TRBV5-1	-	TRBJ1-1	CASSGGLQNTEAFF	TGCGCCAGCAGCGGGGGACTCCAGAACACTGAAGCTTTCTTT
-	TRBV5-6	TRBD1	TRBJ2-3	CASSFVDRASDTQYF	TGTGCCAGCAGCTTCGTCGACAGGGCTTCAGATACGCAGTATTTT
-	TRBV9	-	TRBJ2-1	CASSARTGATSGSYNEQFF	TGTGCCAGCAGCGCCCGGACAGGGGCGACTAGCGGCTCCTACAATGAGCAGTTCTTC
-	TRBV27	-	TRBJ2-6	CASSQGRISGANVLTF	TGTGCCAGCAGCCAGGGTAGGATCTCTGGGGCCAACGTCCTGACTTTC
-	TRBV27	-	TRBJ2-1	CASSQGSGGSSSYNEQFF	TGTGCCAGCAGCCAGGGGTCTGGCGGCTCTAGCTCCTACAATGAGCAGTTCTTC
-	TRBV7-2	TRBD1	TRBJ1-2	CASSSRGTGGYTF	TGTGCCAGCAGCTCTCGAGGGACAGGGGGCTACACCTTC
-	TRBV28	TRBD1	TRBJ1-5	CASRGTGKSNQPQHF	TGTGCCAGCAGGGGGACAGGGAAGTCCAATCAGCCCCAGCATTTT
-	TRBV5-1	-	TRBJ1-1	CASSHGGQAFF	TGCGCCAGCAGCCACGGGGGGCAAGCTTTCTTT
-	TRBV18	-	TRBJ1-6	CASSLDRSPYNSPLHF	TGTGCCAGCTCACTCGACAGGTCTCCTTATAATTCACCCCTCCACTTT